This T cell receptor beta chain was documented in a study of identical twins. The study's findings and limits: Low generation-probability sequences were in excess among twin-shared out-of-frame alpha sequences.

TCRdb reanalysed the 5' RACE reads using MiXCR and keeps one entry per CDR3 protein. The profile shows some 330,000 distinct CDR3 sequences, roughly 9% of them singletons. This clonotype appeared a few times. Its antigen is unidentified. This CDR3 is built from 13 residues. Trimming took off 3 bases at V and 1 base at J, with 6 bases between the two ends. This TCR came from a woman aged 45 to 65 in good health. The sequencing sample was made of naive T cells sorted from blood. The chain is built from TRBV12-3 or TRBV12-4 and TRBJ1-1; D gene uncertain. This chain's CDR3 is CASSFKTNTEAFF. CDR3 in DNA: TGTGCCAGCAGTTTTAAGACGAACACTGAAGCTTTCTTT.